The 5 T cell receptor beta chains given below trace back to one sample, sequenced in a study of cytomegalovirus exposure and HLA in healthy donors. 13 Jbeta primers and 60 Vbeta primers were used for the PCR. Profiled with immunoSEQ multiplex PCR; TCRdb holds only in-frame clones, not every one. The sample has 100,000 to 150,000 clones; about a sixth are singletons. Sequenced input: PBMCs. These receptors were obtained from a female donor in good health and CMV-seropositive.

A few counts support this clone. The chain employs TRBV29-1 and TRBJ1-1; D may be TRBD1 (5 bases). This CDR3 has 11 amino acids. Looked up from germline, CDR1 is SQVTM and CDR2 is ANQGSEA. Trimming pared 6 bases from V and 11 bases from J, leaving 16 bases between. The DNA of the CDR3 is TGCAGCGTAGCGGGGCCAGGGATCGCTTTCTTT. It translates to CSVAGPGIAFF.

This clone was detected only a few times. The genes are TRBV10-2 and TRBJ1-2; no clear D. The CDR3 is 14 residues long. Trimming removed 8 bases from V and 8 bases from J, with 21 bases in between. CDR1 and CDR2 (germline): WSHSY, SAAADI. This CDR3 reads CASGHSTFTEGYTF. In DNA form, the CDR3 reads TGCGCCAGCGGGCACAGTACGTTTACTGAAGGCTACACCTTC.

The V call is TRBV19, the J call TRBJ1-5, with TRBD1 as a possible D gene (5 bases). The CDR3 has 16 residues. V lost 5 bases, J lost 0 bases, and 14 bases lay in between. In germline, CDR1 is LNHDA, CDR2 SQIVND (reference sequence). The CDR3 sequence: CASSPRGEYSNQPQHF. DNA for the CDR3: TGTGCCAGTAGTCCCCGGGGGGAATATAGCAATCAGCCCCAGCATTTT.

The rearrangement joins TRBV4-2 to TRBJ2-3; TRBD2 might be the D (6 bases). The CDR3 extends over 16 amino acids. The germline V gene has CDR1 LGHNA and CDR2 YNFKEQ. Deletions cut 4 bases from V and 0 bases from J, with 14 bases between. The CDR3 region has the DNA TGTGCCAGCAGCCGCGGGGTTGAGGCGAGCACAGATACGCAGTATTTT. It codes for CASSRGVEASTDTQYF.

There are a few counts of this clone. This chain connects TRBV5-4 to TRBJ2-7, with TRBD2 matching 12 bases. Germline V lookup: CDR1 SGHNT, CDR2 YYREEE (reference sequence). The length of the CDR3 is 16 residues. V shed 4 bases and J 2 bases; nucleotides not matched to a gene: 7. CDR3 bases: TGTGCCAGCAGCCAGATTCTAGCGGGGGGGCCCTACGAGCAGTACTTC. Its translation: CASSQILAGGPYEQYF.